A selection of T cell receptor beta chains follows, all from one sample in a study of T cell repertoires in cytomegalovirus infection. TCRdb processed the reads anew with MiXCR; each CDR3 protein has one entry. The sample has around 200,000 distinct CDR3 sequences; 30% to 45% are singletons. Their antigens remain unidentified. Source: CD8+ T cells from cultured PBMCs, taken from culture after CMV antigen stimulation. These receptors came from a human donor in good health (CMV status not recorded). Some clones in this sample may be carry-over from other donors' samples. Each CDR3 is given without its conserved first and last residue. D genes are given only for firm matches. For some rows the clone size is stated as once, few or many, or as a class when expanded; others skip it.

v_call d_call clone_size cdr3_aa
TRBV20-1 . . SATPTDYGYT
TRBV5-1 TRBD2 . ASSLTRTSGSSREQY
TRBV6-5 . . ASRQPSETQY
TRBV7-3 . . ASSYLMNTGELF
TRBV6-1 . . AIVKGVGSNYGYT
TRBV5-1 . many ASSLDRSTNYGYT
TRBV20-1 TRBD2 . SAPGLAGRTDTQY
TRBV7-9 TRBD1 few ASSSPPGQGDTEAF
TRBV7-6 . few ASSLSPLTSPIAYEQY
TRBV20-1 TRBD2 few SARDQGGLAGAYTGELF
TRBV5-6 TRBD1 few ASSPAGGLPSTTGNTIY
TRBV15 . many ATSRVGNSYEQY
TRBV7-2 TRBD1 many ASRLGQGTYNEQF
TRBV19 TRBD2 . ASRREAGVTDTQY
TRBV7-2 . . ASSLGTGHGYT
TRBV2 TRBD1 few ASSEGTGKGPNQPQH
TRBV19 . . ASKLALAGTDTQY
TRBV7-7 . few ASSLALGGYEQY
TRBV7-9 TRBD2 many ASSGGLKLAGELSPGGETQY
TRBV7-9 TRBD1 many ASSRIPGQGINYGYT
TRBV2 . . ASRIVGENTEAF
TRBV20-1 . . SAKGDWMNTGELF
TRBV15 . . ATSRSGIYNEQF
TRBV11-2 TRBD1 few ASRVTGGDYGYT
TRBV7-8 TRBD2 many ASSFSGGATYNEQF
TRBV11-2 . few ASNARGSNSPLH
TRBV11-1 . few ASSLSLESKSPLH
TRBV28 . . ASSHRYEQF
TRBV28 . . ASSLGGLKETQY
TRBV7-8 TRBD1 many ASSLRTGINQPQH
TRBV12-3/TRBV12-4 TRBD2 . ASSPQRGGRLELSYEQY
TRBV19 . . ASSIKKGTTYEQY
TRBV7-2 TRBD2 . ASSLVGGGAGEQF
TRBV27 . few ASSLTASRATEAF
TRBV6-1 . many ASSEARGTEAF
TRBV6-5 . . ASSYSRSSRGRYEQY
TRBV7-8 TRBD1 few ASSQGDSYEQY
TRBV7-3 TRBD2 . ASSQLGGGQETQY
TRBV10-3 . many ATQGGLQETQY
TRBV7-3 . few ASSLRDSRDEQY
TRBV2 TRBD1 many ASSGAGGQETQY